The clone carrying this TCR beta chain was recorded only once. Its antigen is as yet unknown. V was shortened by 9 bases and J by 3 bases, with 17 bases between the two germline ends. CDR1 and CDR2 from the germline V gene are MDHEN and SYDVKM. CDR3 length: 14 amino acids. The data were obtained in a study of T cell responses to AZD1222 COVID-19 vaccine. Looking at the study overall: Second doses that came at about 4 or about 12 weeks were put together.

Data came from immunoSEQ multiplex PCR; TCRdb stores just in-frame clones and leaves some out. The table shows roughly 140,000 clones, with around 95% occurring only once. Study-level findings and limits: The peak T cell response came first, and repertoires were sampled only after it. Spike was spanned by vaccine-associated CD4 TCRs, with dominance at 160-218 and 743-854. Nearly half of spike-specific TCRs reportedly target variant regions that are unmutated in the B.1.351 and B.1.1.7 variants.

The V gene is TRBV28, the J gene TRBJ1-1, with D unclear. The specimen comprised peripheral blood, sampled on day 0 of AZD1222 vaccination. The sequence was collected from an adult in good health. The CDR3 protein is CASGKVRTYTEAFF. CDR3 nucleotides: TGTGCCAGTGGTAAGGTGAGGACGTACACTGAAGCTTTCTTT.